A selection of T cell receptor beta chains follows, all from one sample in a study of blood T cell repertoires in COVID-19. Measured with immunoSEQ multiplex PCR; TCRdb has only the in-frame clones, and not every one. The sample includes about 69,000 clones, about 90% seen only once; the top ten take 5.3%. Sequenced material: peripheral blood. The receptors stem from a man aged 50-59 years with acute or convalescent COVID-19. CDR3s include the opening cysteine and the closing phenylalanine or tryptophan. The D gene is left open where the match is weak. Some rows have no size entry. The others give once, few or many, or a class for an expanded clone.

V gene: TRBV27
J gene: TRBJ1-4
clone size: -
D gene: -
CDR3 DNA: TGTGCCAGCCGAGTAGGACAATCTAATGAAAAACTGTTTTTT
CDR3 protein: CASRVGQSNEKLFF

V gene: TRBV10-3
J gene: TRBJ1-5
clone size: -
D gene: TRBD1
CDR3 DNA: TGTGCCATCAGTGAGGAGGGGGCCGATCAGCCCCAGCATTTT
CDR3 protein: CAISEEGADQPQHF

V gene: TRBV13
J gene: TRBJ2-1
clone size: once
D gene: TRBD2
CDR3 DNA: TGTGCCAGCAGCTTAGTAGCGGGGGATGGCGGCAGCTCCTACAATGAGCAGTTCTTC
CDR3 protein: CASSLVAGDGGSSYNEQFF

V gene: TRBV7-2
J gene: TRBJ2-4
clone size: -
D gene: TRBD1
CDR3 DNA: TGTGCCAGCAGCCCGGACAGGACAGGCATTCAGTACTTC
CDR3 protein: CASSPDRTGIQYF

V gene: TRBV11-3
J gene: TRBJ2-1
clone size: -
D gene: -
CDR3 DNA: TGTGCCAGCAGCTTAGTTATAGCGGAATACAATGAGCAGTTCTTC
CDR3 protein: CASSLVIAEYNEQFF

V gene: TRBV27
J gene: TRBJ2-2
clone size: once
D gene: TRBD1
CDR3 DNA: TGTGCCAGCAGTGACCCCGGGACAGGGGGCTTAAGACCAAACACCGGGGAGCTGTTTTTT
CDR3 protein: CASSDPGTGGLRPNTGELFF

V gene: TRBV10-3
J gene: TRBJ2-7
clone size: once
D gene: -
CDR3 DNA: TGTGCCATCAGTGAGTCTCGACGCAATGGACTGGCAGGGGATATCGAGCAGTACTTC
CDR3 protein: CAISESRRNGLAGDIEQYF

V gene: TRBV6-5
J gene: TRBJ2-1
clone size: once
D gene: TRBD2
CDR3 DNA: TGTGCCAGCAGGATGACTAGCGGGAGTATCTATGAGCAGTTCTTC
CDR3 protein: CASRMTSGSIYEQFF

V gene: TRBV5-1
J gene: TRBJ2-3
clone size: -
D gene: TRBD2
CDR3 DNA: TGCGCCAGCAACCCAGCGGGAGGCACAGATACGCAGTATTTT
CDR3 protein: CASNPAGGTDTQYF

V gene: TRBV5-1
J gene: TRBJ2-7
clone size: -
D gene: TRBD2
CDR3 DNA: TGCGCCAGCAGCTTGTTAGGTGGCGGGGGGGACGAGCAGTACTTC
CDR3 protein: CASSLLGGGGDEQYF

V gene: TRBV4-1
J gene: TRBJ1-1
clone size: -
D gene: -
CDR3 DNA: TGCGCCAGCAGCTTCGGCGGGGGGATGAACACTGAAGCTTTCTTT
CDR3 protein: CASSFGGGMNTEAFF

V gene: TRBV11-2
J gene: TRBJ2-2
clone size: -
D gene: -
CDR3 DNA: TGTGCCAGCAGCACCGGGAAAAACCTTACCGGGGAGCTGTTTTTT
CDR3 protein: CASSTGKNLTGELFF

V gene: TRBV27
J gene: TRBJ2-2
clone size: -
D gene: TRBD2
CDR3 DNA: TGTGCCAGCAGTCCTACCGGGACTAGCGGGTCCGGGGAGCTGTTTTTT
CDR3 protein: CASSPTGTSGSGELFF

V gene: TRBV11-3
J gene: TRBJ2-3
clone size: -
D gene: TRBD2
CDR3 DNA: TGTGCCAGCAGCCCGGGGAGGCGGGAGGTAGAAGATACGCAGTATTTT
CDR3 protein: CASSPGRREVEDTQYF

V gene: TRBV9
J gene: TRBJ2-7
clone size: -
D gene: TRBD2
CDR3 DNA: TGTGCCAGCAGCGTAGGAGCGGGAGGGCCGGGGGAGCAGTACTTC
CDR3 protein: CASSVGAGGPGEQYF

V gene: TRBV3-1/TRBV3-2
J gene: TRBJ2-5
clone size: many
D gene: -
CDR3 DNA: TGTGCCAGCAGCCAAGATCTTCAGGGGCGGCGGACCCAGTACTTC
CDR3 protein: CASSQDLQGRRTQYF

V gene: TRBV3-1/TRBV3-2
J gene: TRBJ2-7
clone size: -
D gene: TRBD1
CDR3 DNA: TGTGCCAGCAGCGCCGAGACGTCGGGACAGGCCTACGAGCAGTACTTC
CDR3 protein: CASSAETSGQAYEQYF

V gene: TRBV11-3
J gene: TRBJ2-2
clone size: -
D gene: TRBD2
CDR3 DNA: TGTGCCAGCAGCGATAGCGGGAACCGGCCCGGGGAGCTGTTTTTT
CDR3 protein: CASSDSGNRPGELFF

V gene: TRBV18
J gene: TRBJ2-3
clone size: -
D gene: -
CDR3 DNA: TGTGCCAGCTCTCTCCGGACAGCCCGCACAGATACGCAGTATTTT
CDR3 protein: CASSLRTARTDTQYF

V gene: TRBV18
J gene: TRBJ1-5
clone size: -
D gene: TRBD1
CDR3 DNA: TGTGCCAGCTCACCTTCCTTCGGGACAGGGGGTCAGCCCCAGCATTTT
CDR3 protein: CASSPSFGTGGQPQHF

V gene: TRBV5-4
J gene: TRBJ2-7
clone size: -
D gene: -
CDR3 DNA: TGTGCCAGCAGCCAGATGACAGGATTAAATCACGAGCAGTACTTC
CDR3 protein: CASSQMTGLNHEQYF

V gene: TRBV10-3
J gene: TRBJ1-2
clone size: -
D gene: -
CDR3 DNA: TGTGCCATCAGTGATACACAGCCGAGCTATGGCTACACCTTC
CDR3 protein: CAISDTQPSYGYTF

V gene: TRBV6-4
J gene: TRBJ2-1
clone size: once
D gene: TRBD2
CDR3 DNA: TGTGCCAGCAATACCGGAGCGGGGGCCTCCTACAATGAGCAGTTCTTC
CDR3 protein: CASNTGAGASYNEQFF

V gene: TRBV19
J gene: TRBJ2-1
clone size: -
D gene: TRBD2
CDR3 DNA: TGTGCCAGTGGCGGGGGTAGACTAGCGGGAGGCCACAATGAGCAGTTCTTC
CDR3 protein: CASGGGRLAGGHNEQFF

V gene: TRBV5-1
J gene: TRBJ2-3
clone size: -
D gene: TRBD1
CDR3 DNA: TGCGCCAGCAGCTCCCAGACAGGGATCGCAGATACGCAGTATTTT
CDR3 protein: CASSSQTGIADTQYF

V gene: TRBV24-1
J gene: TRBJ1-2
clone size: once
D gene: -
CDR3 DNA: TGTGCCACCAGTGCTCCCGACAGGACTTATGGCTACACCTTC
CDR3 protein: CATSAPDRTYGYTF

V gene: TRBV6-2/TRBV6-3
J gene: TRBJ2-7
clone size: -
D gene: TRBD2
CDR3 DNA: TGTGCCAGCAGTTACACAGTACTAGCGGGAGCTGGCGAGCAGTACTTC
CDR3 protein: CASSYTVLAGAGEQYF

V gene: TRBV28
J gene: TRBJ1-5
clone size: -
D gene: -
CDR3 DNA: TGTGCCAGCAGTAATGACAGAAGCAATCAGCCCCAGCATTTT
CDR3 protein: CASSNDRSNQPQHF

V gene: TRBV18
J gene: TRBJ1-1
clone size: -
D gene: TRBD1
CDR3 DNA: TGTGCCAGCTCTGACGGGACAGGGGGCTGGGCGAACACTGAAGCTTTCTTT
CDR3 protein: CASSDGTGGWANTEAFF

V gene: TRBV21-1
J gene: TRBJ1-2
clone size: -
D gene: -
CDR3 DNA: TGTGCCAGCAGCCTAGTAGGGACATCCATAGCTAACTATGGCTACACCTTC
CDR3 protein: CASSLVGTSIANYGYTF

V gene: TRBV29-1
J gene: TRBJ1-1
clone size: -
D gene: TRBD1
CDR3 DNA: TGCAGCGTTGATAACAGGGGCACTGAAGCTTTCTTT
CDR3 protein: CSVDNRGTEAFF

V gene: TRBV19
J gene: TRBJ2-2
clone size: -
D gene: TRBD2
CDR3 DNA: TGTGCCAGTAGGGTGACGGGAGGGCCTGTCGGGGAGCTGTTTTTT
CDR3 protein: CASRVTGGPVGELFF